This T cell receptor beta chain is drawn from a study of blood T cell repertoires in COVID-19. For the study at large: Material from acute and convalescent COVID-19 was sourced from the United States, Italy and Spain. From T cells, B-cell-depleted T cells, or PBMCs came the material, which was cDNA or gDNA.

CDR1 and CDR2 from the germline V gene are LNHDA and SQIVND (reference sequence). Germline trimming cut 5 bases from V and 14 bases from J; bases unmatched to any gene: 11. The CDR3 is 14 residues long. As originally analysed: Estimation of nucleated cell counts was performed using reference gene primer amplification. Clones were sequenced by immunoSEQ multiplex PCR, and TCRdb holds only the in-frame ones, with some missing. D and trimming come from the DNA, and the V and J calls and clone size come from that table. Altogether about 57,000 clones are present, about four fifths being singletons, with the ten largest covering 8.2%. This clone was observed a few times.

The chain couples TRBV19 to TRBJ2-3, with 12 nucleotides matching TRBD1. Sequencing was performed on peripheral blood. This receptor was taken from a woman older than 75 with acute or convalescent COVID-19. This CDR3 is CASSSSTGTGGRYF. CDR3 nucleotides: TGTGCCAGTAGTTCCTCCACCGGGACAGGGGGCCGGTATTTT.